This T cell receptor beta chain was retrieved from a study of a mutant IDH1 vaccine in newly diagnosed glioma. Study-level background: Patients received vaccination from 4-6 weeks after radiotherapy alone, or with temozolomide cycles. Before enrollment, patients got radiotherapy alone, temozolomide alone, or mostly the combination.

Of note for this clone: The antigen remains undetermined.

As to time point: week 47, end of study. A 20-mer mutant IDH1 peptide at 300 ug was injected subcutaneously with topical imiquimod. Scheduled for weeks 1, 3, 5, 7, 11, 15, 19 and 23, eight vaccinations were given to patients. Donors had new IDH1-mutant astrocytomas of WHO grade 3 or 4 (ATRX-lost). In germline, CDR1 is DFQATT, CDR2 SNEGSKA (reference sequence). This CDR3 is built from 11 residues. The germline V and J ends were trimmed by 5 bases and 3 bases, with 8 bases remaining between them. Clones were sequenced by immunoSEQ multiplex PCR, and TCRdb holds only the in-frame ones, with some missing. The table has 58,000 or so clones, roughly four fifths seen once.

The source material was PBMCs, sampled from a glioma patient whose treatment included an IDH1 peptide vaccine. The J gene is TRBJ2-7, the V gene TRBV20-1; weak D call: TRBD1 (6 bases). This TCR was recovered from a woman aged 50 to 60 with glioma. The CDR3 is CSAEQGYEQYF. DNA of the CDR3: TGCAGTGCTGAACAGGGCTACGAGCAGTACTTC.